One and the same sample provided the 30 T cell receptor beta chains below, sequenced in a study of response to subunit inactivated influenza vaccine. MiXCR, applied by TCRdb to the RT-PCR reads, yields one record per CDR3 protein. The sample consists of about 700,000 distinct CDR3 sequences, approximately 14% of them appearing once. Sequencing was performed on PBMCs from blood, taken 14 to 15 days before vaccination. These receptors originate from a man in his forties or fifties who received an inactivated influenza vaccine.

This clonotype has only a few counts. The chain joins TRBV7-8 to TRBJ1-2; 10 positions agree with TRBD1. The CDR3 has 15 amino acids. CDR1 and CDR2 (germline): SGHVS, FQNEAQ. V lost 1 base and J lost 4; bases outside the gene matches: 3. The CDR3 loop is CASSLGDRGGYGYTF. The DNA of the CDR3 is TGTGCCAGCAGCTTAGGGGACAGGGGAGGCTATGGCTACACCTTC.

On this clonotype itself: A much larger clone differs by one base, so this may be a read error. The V call is TRBV3-1, the J call TRBJ2-1; TRBD2 matches 8 bases. The J call may not be correct, given that the DNA end is closer to TRBJ2-7. The CDR3 runs to 14 residues. The V gene's germline CDR1 is LGHDT and CDR2 YNNKEL (reference sequence). In nucleotides, the CDR3 is TGTGCCAGCAGGCCTCTAGCGGGCCACAATGAGCAGTACTTC. This encodes CASRPLAGHNEQYF.

This chain joins TRBV6-2 or TRBV6-3 and TRBJ1-2; TRBD1 aligns across 9 bases. This CDR3 is built from 15 residues. CDR1 MNHEY and CDR2 SVGEGT come from the germline V gene. The ends lost 6 bases at V and 4 bases at J; junction bases unmatched: 9. The CDR3: CASRQGQGIAYGYTF. As DNA, the CDR3 is TGTGCCAGCAGACAAGGACAGGGGATCGCCTATGGCTACACCTTC.

The chain carries TRBV7-2 and TRBJ2-1, with 8 bases aligning to TRBD2. The germline V gene has CDR1 SGHTA and CDR2 FQGNSA. V dropped 7 bases and J dropped 4; count of bases not matched to a gene: 9. The CDR3 extends over 15 amino acids. The CDR3 bases are TGTGCCAGCATCCCCAGCGGGGGTGGGTACAATGAGCAGTTCTTC. As protein: CASIPSGGGYNEQFF.

The genes are TRBV5-5 and TRBJ2-7; the D gene is possibly TRBD2 (6 bases). The CDR3 is 17 residues long. Germline V gives CDR1 SGHKS, CDR2 YYEKEE (reference sequence). With 1 base removed from V and 0 bases from J, the gap between germline ends came to 17 bases. Here the CDR3 DNA reads TGTGCCAGCAGCTTGATGGTTGTGATCGGGGGCTCCTACGAGCAGTACTTC. Its protein is CASSLMVVIGGSYEQYF. The full variable domain, completed using reference TRBV5-5 and TRBJ2-7, is DAGVTQSPTHLIKTRGQQVTLRCSPISGHKSVSWYQQVLGQGPQFIFQYYEKEERGRGNFPDRFSARQFPNYSSELNVNALLLGDSALYLCASSLMVVIGGSYEQYFGPGTRLTVT.

This clonotype came up many times. CDR3 nucleotide sequence: TGTGCCAGCAGTGAAAGGGCGGGGGGGTCGAATGAGCAGTTCTTC. It translates to CASSERAGGSNEQFF. This chain connects TRBV2 to TRBJ2-1, with TRBD2 matching 9 bases. The J segment lost 7 bases and the V segment lost 2 bases, leaving 6 bases of the junction unmatched. Germline loops: CDR1 SNHLY, CDR2 FYNNEI. This CDR3 has 15 amino acids.

The gene calls are TRBV5-1 and TRBJ1-2, with a possible D match to TRBD1 (5 bases). V shed 2 bases and J shed 6 bases, with 11 bases lying between them. This CDR3 region has 13 residues. Germline loops: CDR1 SGHRS, CDR2 YFSETQ. This CDR3 reads CASSFAQGNGYTF. The CDR3 DNA sequence: TGCGCCAGCAGCTTCGCGCAGGGTAATGGCTACACCTTC.

This clonotype was seen only a few times. The V gene is TRBV7-9, the J gene TRBJ2-3; D unclear. The CDR3 sequence is 14 residues long. The V end was cut by 5 bases, the J end by 4 bases, with 13 bases between. CDR1 is SEHNR, CDR2 FQNEAQ, per germline (reference sequence). The CDR3: CASSVPDAADTQYF. For the CDR3, the DNA is TGTGCCAGCAGCGTACCAGATGCAGCAGATACGCAGTATTTT.

This clonotype occurred many times. V and J are TRBV11-2 and TRBJ2-7, with 10 bases that match TRBD2. The CDR3 runs to 16 residues. V lost 3 bases to trimming and J lost 3 bases; unmatched junction nucleotides: 8. The germline V gene encodes CDR1 SGHAT and CDR2 FQNNGV. Here the CDR3 reads CASSLSLLAGFYEQYF. The CDR3 nucleotides read TGTGCCAGCAGCTTGTCGTTACTAGCGGGATTCTACGAGCAGTACTTC.

This clonotype was seen many times. The J gene is TRBJ2-7, the V gene TRBV4-3, with D perhaps TRBD2 (5 bases). The CDR3 is 15 amino acids. Germline CDR1 and CDR2: LGHNA and YSLEER. The V gene lost 0 bases and the J gene lost 1 base, with 10 bases spanning the gap. DNA for the CDR3: TGCGCCAGCAGCCAAGAAGGACTTAATTCCTACGAGCAGTACTTC. Amino acid sequence: CASSQEGLNSYEQYF.

J is TRBJ2-7 and V is TRBV9; tentatively, D is TRBD2 (7 bases). Germline CDR1 and CDR2: SGDLS and YYNGEE. V gave up 3 bases and J gave up 2 bases, with 15 bases separating them. This CDR3 is 15 amino acids long. The CDR3 sequence: CASSARDGGPYEQYF. CDR3 nucleotides: TGTGCCAGCAGCGCCAGGGACGGGGGGCCCTACGAGCAGTACTTC.

This clonotype was observed at least ten times. V gene TRBV12-3 or TRBV12-4 combines with J gene TRBJ2-3, with 9 bases that match TRBD2. This CDR3 contains 14 residues. V lost 6 bases to trimming and J lost 1 base; unmatched junction nucleotides: 2. CDR3: CASRLAGRTDTQYF. As DNA, the CDR3 is TGTGCCAGCAGGCTAGCGGGGCGCACAGATACGCAGTATTTT.

The chain has TRBV9 and TRBJ2-2; D unresolved. V lost 7 bases to trimming and J lost 0 bases, with 10 bases between them. CDR1 is SGDLS and CDR2 is YYNGEE in the germline V gene. The CDR3 covers 14 residues. CDR3 sequence reads: CASRRSSNTGELFF. In DNA, the CDR3 is TGTGCCAGCCGCAGGTCATCGAACACCGGGGAGCTGTTTTTT. The complete variable domain, with remaining parts taken from reference TRBV9 and TRBJ2-2, reads DSGVTQTPKHLITATGQRVTLRCSPRSGDLSVYWYQQSLDQGLQFLIQYYNGEERAKGNILERFSAQQFPDLHSELNLSSLELGDSALYFCASRRSSNTGELFFGEGSRLTVL.

This clonotype was observed a few times. V and J are TRBV5-1 and TRBJ2-3; 9 bases map to TRBD2. Losses at the gene ends were 4 bases for V and 5 bases for J; bases not matched to a gene: 11. The CDR3 has 16 residues. Per the germline V gene, CDR1 is SGHRS and CDR2 is YFSETQ. DNA of the CDR3: TGCGCCAGCAGCCTGCTCAGCGGGGGGCTGAAAGATACGCAGTATTTT. The encoded protein is CASSLLSGGLKDTQYF. The whole variable domain, filled in from reference TRBV5-1 and TRBJ2-3, reads KAGVTQTPRYLIKTRGQQVTLSCSPISGHRSVSWYQQTPGQGLQFLFEYFSETQRNKGNFPGRFSGRQFSNSRSEMNVSTLELGDSALYLCASSLLSGGLKDTQYFGPGTRLTVL.

DNA of the CDR3: TGTGCCAACAGCCCAGGACAGGGTACCTACGAGCAGTACTTC. Its translation is CANSPGQGTYEQYF. V usage is TRBV12-3 or TRBV12-4 and J usage is TRBJ2-7, with 8 bases aligning to TRBD1. V lost 10 bases and J lost 2; bases outside the gene matches: 10. This CDR3 is 14 amino acids long.

The rearrangement uses TRBV9 and TRBJ2-1; the match to TRBD2 covers 9 bases. The V gene's germline CDR1 is SGDLS and CDR2 YYNGEE. Trimming at V came to 4 bases and at J to 8 bases, leaving 10 bases not matched to a gene. This CDR3 region has 15 residues. CDR3 sequence: CASSPRVGTSYEQFF. For the CDR3, the DNA is TGTGCCAGCAGCCCTAGGGTGGGGACTAGCTATGAGCAGTTCTTC.

This clonotype came up many times. The genes are TRBV4-2 and TRBJ2-1, with TRBD2 identical over 11 bases. The CDR3 extends over 15 amino acids. Germline values: CDR1 LGHNA, CDR2 YNFKEQ. After removal of 1 base from V and 4 bases from J, the junction contained 0 bases not matched to a gene. This chain's CDR3 is CASSQVAGGYNEQFF. Written as DNA, the CDR3 is TGTGCCAGCAGCCAAGTAGCGGGAGGGTACAATGAGCAGTTCTTC.

The gene calls are TRBV6-2 or TRBV6-3 and TRBJ2-1, with 12 positions matching TRBD2. J was trimmed by 1 base and V by 6 bases; bases with no gene match: 4. Germline CDR1 reads MNHEY; CDR2 reads SVGEGT. The CDR3 extends over 16 amino acids. CDR3 region: CASSQLAGGSYNEQFF. The CDR3 DNA follows: TGTGCCAGCAGCCAACTAGCGGGAGGTTCCTACAATGAGCAGTTCTTC.

This clonotype occurred a few times. CDR3 region: CASSLRTGDGLAKNIQYF. The CDR3 DNA reads TGTGCCAGCAGCTTACGGACAGGGGACGGGTTGGCCAAAAACATTCAGTACTTC. The V and J genes are TRBV11-1 and TRBJ2-4, with 9 bases matching TRBD1. Germline values: CDR1 SGHAT, CDR2 FQDESV (reference sequence). The J segment lost 1 base and the V segment lost 2 bases, leaving 9 bases of the junction unmatched. The length of the CDR3 is 18 residues.

The sample holds a few counts of this clonotype. This chain uses TRBV20-1 with TRBJ2-7; a possible D gene is TRBD1 (5 bases). Per germline, CDR1 DFQATT and CDR2 SNEGSKA (reference sequence). The CDR3 extends over 13 amino acids. V was pared by 6 bases and J by 2 bases, with 14 bases between. The CDR3 nucleotides are TGCAGTGCCCCTTCCGACAGAGCCTACGAGCAGTACTTC. This codes for CSAPSDRAYEQYF.

The chain uses TRBV12-3 or TRBV12-4 and TRBJ2-2, with a tentative D call TRBD2 (6 bases). V lost 2 bases to trimming and J lost 8 bases, with 15 bases between them. The CDR3 is made up of 15 amino acids. CDR3 region: CASSLNPSVTGELFF. In DNA form, the CDR3 reads TGTGCCAGCAGTTTAAATCCTAGCGTCACAGGGGAGCTGTTTTTT.

This clonotype was observed a few times. V and J are TRBV6-5 and TRBJ2-1, with TRBD2 identical over 15 bases. Germline CDR1 and CDR2: MNHEY and SVGAGI. Trimming cost V 2 bases and J 12 bases; bases outside gene matches: 8. This CDR3 is 16 amino acids long. The CDR3 loop is CASSYARTSGREGQFF. The CDR3 nucleotides read TGTGCCAGCAGTTACGCAAGGACTAGCGGGAGGGAAGGGCAGTTCTTC.

This clonotype was recorded a few times. The genes are TRBV7-8 and TRBJ2-7; D gene uncertain. CDR1 is SGHVS and CDR2 is FQNEAQ in the germline V gene. The ends were cut back, 3 bases at V and 5 bases at J, with 5 bases in the middle. The CDR3 spans 11 residues. The CDR3 nucleotides are TGTGCCAGCAGCTTCGCGGACGAGCAGTACTTC. Translated, it gives CASSFADEQYF.

The rearrangement uses TRBV5-1 and TRBJ2-7; 7 nucleotides line up with TRBD1. Per germline, CDR1 SGHRS and CDR2 YFSETQ. CDR3 length: 14 residues. V was clipped by 4 bases and J by 3 bases; unmatched bases: 7. The CDR3 nucleotides are TGCGCCAGCAGCACCGGGACAGCGAACTACGAGCAGTACTTC. Its translation is CASSTGTANYEQYF.

The chain employs TRBV12-3 or TRBV12-4 and TRBJ1-1, with D maybe TRBD1 (5 bases). Trimming removed 7 bases at V and 1 base at J, with 13 bases between. This CDR3 has 14 amino acids. For the CDR3, the DNA is TGTGCCAGCAAACCGGGACTCCAGAACACTGAAGCTTTCTTT. It yields the protein CASKPGLQNTEAFF.

To note about this clonotype: A much more abundant neighbour one base away suggests this may be a read error. The chain uses TRBV29-1 and TRBJ2-1, with D perhaps matching TRBD1 or TRBD2 (5 bases each). This CDR3 is built from 13 residues. The germline gives CDR1 SQVTM, CDR2 ANQGSEA. V lost 7 bases and J lost 7, with 17 bases in between. The CDR3 here is CSGLPGASNEQFF. Written as DNA, the CDR3 is TGCAGCGGCCTACCCGGGGCTTCTAATGAGCAGTTCTTC.

This clonotype came up a few times. The chain is built from TRBV14 and TRBJ1-2; D is undetermined. Germline loops: CDR1 SGHDN, CDR2 FVKESK. Trimming pared 3 bases from V and 5 bases from J, leaving 10 bases between. CDR3 length: 13 residues. CDR3 residues: CASSQGFSYGYTF. The CDR3 DNA follows: TGTGCCAGCAGCCAGGGGTTTTCGTATGGCTACACCTTC.

This chain's CDR3 is CASSYSGTVAANEQFF. The CDR3 DNA sequence: TGTGCCAGCAGTTACTCGGGGACAGTAGCTGCCAATGAGCAGTTCTTC. The rearrangement links TRBV6-2 or TRBV6-3 to TRBJ2-1, with 7 bases identical to TRBD1. The length of the CDR3 is 16 residues. Per germline, CDR1 MNHEY and CDR2 SVGEGT. The V segment lost 0 bases and the J segment 6 bases; nucleotides outside the gene matches: 8.

This clonotype has only a few counts. DNA of the CDR3: TGTGCCAGCAGTTACTCTGGACAGTTAAATGAAAAACTGTTTTTT. Translated: CASSYSGQLNEKLFF. This chain links TRBV6-5 with TRBJ1-4; D is perhaps TRBD1 (6 bases). The CDR3 runs 15 residues. The V gene lost 0 bases and the J gene lost 5 bases, with 10 bases spanning the gap. Per germline, CDR1 MNHEY and CDR2 SVGAGI.

DNA for the CDR3: TGTGCCAGCAGCCAGGGAGGGCGCAGAGCTTTCTTT. Amino acids: CASSQGGRRAFF. J is TRBJ1-1 and V is TRBV3-1; D is undetermined. The germline gives CDR1 LGHDT, CDR2 YNNKEL (reference sequence). V lost 3 bases, J lost 10 bases, and 12 bases lay in between. The CDR3 is 12 amino acids.